This record concerns one T cell receptor beta chain sequence. The V gene lost 3 bases and the J gene lost 6 bases, with 11 bases spanning the gap. Germline V gene sequence: CDR1 GTSNPN, CDR2 SVGIG (reference sequence). The CDR3 runs 12 residues. This sample was included in a study of blood T cell repertoires in COVID-19. Using immunoSEQ multiplex PCR, the repertoire was profiled, and TCRdb retains in-frame clones only, with some absent. The data show approximately 340,000 clones, about 89% seen once. The study recruited people aged about 18 to 95 years across 24 US areas. The chain is built from TRBV30 and TRBJ1-1, with D possibly being TRBD1 (6 bases). This clonotype was obtained from a woman in her forties who had been exposed to COVID-19. Input material: PBMCs or T cells enriched from blood (not recorded which). CDR3 sequence (DNA): TGTGCCTGGAGCACAGGGAGCGCTGAAGCTTTCTTT. Its translation: CAWSTGSAEAFF.